This TCR beta chain was retrieved from a study of T cell changes during pregnancy in multiple sclerosis. Germline V lookup: CDR1 MDHEN, CDR2 SYDVKM. CDR3 length: 12 residues. Trimming cost V 6 bases and J 5 bases, with 11 bases left between them. Sequencing used immunoSEQ multiplex PCR; TCRdb keeps in-frame clones, though not all of them. The table has approximately 40,000 clones, roughly 92% seen once; the top ten hold 0.7% to 1%. This receptor was taken from a female donor with multiple sclerosis, enrolled in a pregnancy study. The sequenced sample was CD4+ T cells from peripheral blood mononuclear cells, obtained before pregnancy. The chain uses TRBV28 and TRBJ2-7; D gene unclear. The CDR3 is CASRQLGDEQYF. CDR3 nucleotides: TGTGCCAGCAGACAACTGGGCGACGAGCAGTACTTC. The variable domain in full, completed from reference TRBV28 and TRBJ2-7, reads DVKVTQSSRYLVKRTGEKVFLECVQDMDHENMFWYRQDPGLGLRLIYFSYDVKMKEKGDIPEGYSVSREKKERFSLILESASTNQTSMYLCASRQLGDEQYFGPGTRLTVT.